The T cell receptor beta chain under discussion was sequenced for a study of T cell changes during pregnancy in multiple sclerosis (dated by TCRdb to about 2019). Describing the broader study: In women with multiple sclerosis, the researchers looked at how the T cell repertoire shifted as pregnancy progressed.

Between the V and J ends, shortened by 2 bases and 0 bases respectively, the junction contains 12 bases. Measured from the cysteine to the phenylalanine, the CDR3 is 15 residues long. This entry keeps only the CDR3 DNA: 45 bases, framed from base 1. The germline V gene sets CDR1 to SGHRS and CDR2 to YFSETQ. The library was generated by the immunoSEQ multiplex PCR assay. TCRdb's version of the immuneACCESS table is confined to in-frame rearrangements and falls short of the full clone set. An unresolved V gene accounts for under half of the shortfall where checked; the remainder is of unknown origin. Across this sample there are tens of thousands of clones, with 85% to 95% seen only once. Less than 0.5% of the sample is in the top ten clones. Turning to this clone: The antigen this receptor binds is unknown. Base qualities are missing; no much larger clone stands one base away.

The chain is encoded by TRBV5-1 joined to TRBJ2-7; TRBD1 might be the D gene, on 6 matching bases. The sample was CD4+ T cells from peripheral blood mononuclear cells, taken in the third trimester of pregnancy. The receptor was derived from a female donor with multiple sclerosis, enrolled in a pregnancy study. The DNA reads TGCGCCAGCAGCTTAACGGACAGAAGCTCCTACGAGCAGTACTTC. It specifies CASSLTDRSSYEQYF.